This TCR beta chain was sequenced in a study of long-term antiretroviral therapy in people with HIV. Per donor, at least one pre-ART and at least two post-ART PBMC samples were obtained. Each HIV participant was treated in the United States. As for this clone: Antigen: not known.

The study's findings and limits: Blood, drawn from 2004 to 2017, may reflect older ART regimens. After ART, diversity increased yet remained lower than transplant donor controls.

Germline V gene data show CDR1 as LNHDA and CDR2 as SQIVND (reference sequence). Trimming shortened V by 4 bases and J by 2 bases, and 12 bases separated the two germline ends. The CDR3 runs 14 residues. They ran version v3.0 of the immunoSEQ assay at survey level. Clones were sequenced by immunoSEQ multiplex PCR, and TCRdb holds only the in-frame ones, with some missing. Seen here are some 25,000 clones, approximately 79% observed once, and the top ten hold more than 9.5%. The chain recombines TRBV19 with TRBJ2-7; D remains unclear. This TCR derives from a man aged 25 to 40 with HIV. The sequencing here drew on unsorted PBMCs, taken 2.1 years after starting antiretroviral therapy. The chain's CDR3 is CASSTPGSTYEQYF. The DNA of the CDR3 is TGTGCCAGTAGTACCCCCGGGTCAACCTACGAGCAGTACTTC.